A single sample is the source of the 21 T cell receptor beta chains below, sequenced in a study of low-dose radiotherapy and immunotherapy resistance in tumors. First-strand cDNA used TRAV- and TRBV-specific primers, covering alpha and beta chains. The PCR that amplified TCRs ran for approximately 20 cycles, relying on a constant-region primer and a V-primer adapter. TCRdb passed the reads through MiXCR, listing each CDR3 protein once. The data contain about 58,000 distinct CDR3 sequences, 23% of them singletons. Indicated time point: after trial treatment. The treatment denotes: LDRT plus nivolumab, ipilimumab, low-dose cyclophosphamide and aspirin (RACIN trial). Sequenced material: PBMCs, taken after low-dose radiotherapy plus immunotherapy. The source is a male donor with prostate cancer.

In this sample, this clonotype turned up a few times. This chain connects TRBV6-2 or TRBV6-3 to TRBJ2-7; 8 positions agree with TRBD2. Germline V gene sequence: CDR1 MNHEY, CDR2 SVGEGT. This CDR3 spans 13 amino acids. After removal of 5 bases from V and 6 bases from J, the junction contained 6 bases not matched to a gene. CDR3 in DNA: TGTGCCAGCAGTAATAGCGGGGTGGGCGAGCAGTACTTC. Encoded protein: CASSNSGVGEQYF.

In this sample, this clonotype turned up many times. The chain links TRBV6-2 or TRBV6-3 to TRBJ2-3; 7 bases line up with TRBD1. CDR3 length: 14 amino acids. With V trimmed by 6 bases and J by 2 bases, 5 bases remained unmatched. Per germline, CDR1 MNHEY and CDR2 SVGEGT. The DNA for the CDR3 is TGTGCCAGCAGGCCGGGACAGACCACAGATACGCAGTATTTT. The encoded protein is CASRPGQTTDTQYF.

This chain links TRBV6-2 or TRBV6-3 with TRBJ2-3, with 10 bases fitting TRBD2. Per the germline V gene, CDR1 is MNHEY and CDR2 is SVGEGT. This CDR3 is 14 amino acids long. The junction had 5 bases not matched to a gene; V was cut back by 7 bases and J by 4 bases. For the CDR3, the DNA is TGTGCCAGCAAACGGCTAGCGGGAGCAGATACGCAGTATTTT. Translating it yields CASKRLAGADTQYF.

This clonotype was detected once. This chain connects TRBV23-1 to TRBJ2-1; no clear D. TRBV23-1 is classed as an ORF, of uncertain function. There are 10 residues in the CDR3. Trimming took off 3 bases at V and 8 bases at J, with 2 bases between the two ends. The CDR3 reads CASSHHEQFF. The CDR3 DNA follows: TGCGCCAGCAGTCACCATGAGCAGTTCTTC.

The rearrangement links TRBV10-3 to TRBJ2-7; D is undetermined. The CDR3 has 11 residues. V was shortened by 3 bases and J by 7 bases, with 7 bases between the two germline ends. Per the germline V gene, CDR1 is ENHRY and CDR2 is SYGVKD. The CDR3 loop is CAISDLGEQYF. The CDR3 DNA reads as TGTGCCATCAGTGACCTTGGGGAGCAGTACTTC.

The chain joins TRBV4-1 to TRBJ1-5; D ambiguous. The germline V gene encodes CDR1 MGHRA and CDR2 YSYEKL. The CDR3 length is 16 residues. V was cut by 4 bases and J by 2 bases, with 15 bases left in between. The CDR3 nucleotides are TGCGCCAGCAGCCTCGTTGTGCGGGTGGGCAATCAGCCCCAGCATTTT. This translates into CASSLVVRVGNQPQHF.

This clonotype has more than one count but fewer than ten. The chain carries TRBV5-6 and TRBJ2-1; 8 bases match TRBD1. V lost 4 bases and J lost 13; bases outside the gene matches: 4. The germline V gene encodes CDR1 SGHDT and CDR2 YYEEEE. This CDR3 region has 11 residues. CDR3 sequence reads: CASSDRGGQFF. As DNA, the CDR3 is TGTGCCAGCAGCGACAGGGGCGGTCAGTTCTTC.

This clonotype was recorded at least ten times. The CDR3 loop reads CASSQTTGTGGNSPLHF. Written as DNA, the CDR3 is TGTGCCAGCAGCCAGACTACCGGGACAGGGGGGAATTCACCCCTCCACTTT. The rearrangement uses TRBV7-6 and TRBJ1-6; 11 bases are shared with TRBD1. This CDR3 is built from 17 residues. The ends lost 5 bases at V and 7 bases at J; junction bases unmatched: 10. The V gene's germline CDR1 is SGHVS and CDR2 FNYEAQ.

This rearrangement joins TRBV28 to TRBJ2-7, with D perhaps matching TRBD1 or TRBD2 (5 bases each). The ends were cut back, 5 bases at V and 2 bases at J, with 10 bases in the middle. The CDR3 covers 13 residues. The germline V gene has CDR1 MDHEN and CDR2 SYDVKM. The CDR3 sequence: CASSTGTTYEQYF. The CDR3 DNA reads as TGTGCCAGCAGTACCGGGACGACCTACGAGCAGTACTTC.

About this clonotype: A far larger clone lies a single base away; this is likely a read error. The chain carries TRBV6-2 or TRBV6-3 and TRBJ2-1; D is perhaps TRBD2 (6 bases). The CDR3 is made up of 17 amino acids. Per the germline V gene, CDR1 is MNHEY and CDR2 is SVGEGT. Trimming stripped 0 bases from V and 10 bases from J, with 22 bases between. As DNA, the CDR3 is TGTGCCAGCAGTTACTCGGAGGGGATAGTGGGAGACTACGAGCAGTTCTTC. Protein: CASSYSEGIVGDYEQFF.

The CDR3 loop reads CSARRPGTTYSYEQYF. The CDR3 region has the DNA TGCAGTGCTAGACGTCCCGGGACAACCTACTCCTACGAGCAGTACTTC. This chain connects TRBV20-1 to TRBJ2-7; D possibly corresponds to TRBD1 (6 bases). There are 16 residues in the CDR3. With 2 bases removed from V and 0 bases from J, the gap between germline ends came to 17 bases. Germline-derived CDR1 and CDR2 are DFQATT and SNEGSKA (reference sequence).

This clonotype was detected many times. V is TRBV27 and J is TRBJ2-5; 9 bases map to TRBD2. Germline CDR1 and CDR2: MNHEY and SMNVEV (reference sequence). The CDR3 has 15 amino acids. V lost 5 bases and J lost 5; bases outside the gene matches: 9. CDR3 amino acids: CASSRLIAGAETQYF. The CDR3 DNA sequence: TGTGCCAGCAGTCGATTAATAGCGGGGGCGGAGACCCAGTACTTC.

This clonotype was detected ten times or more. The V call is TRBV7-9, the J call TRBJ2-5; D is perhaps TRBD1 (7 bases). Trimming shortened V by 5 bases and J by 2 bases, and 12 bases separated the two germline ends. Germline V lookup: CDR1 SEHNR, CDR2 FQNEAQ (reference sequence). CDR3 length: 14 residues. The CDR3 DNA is TGTGCCAGCAGCCGCGGGACAGCTCAAGAGACCCAGTACTTC. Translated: CASSRGTAQETQYF.

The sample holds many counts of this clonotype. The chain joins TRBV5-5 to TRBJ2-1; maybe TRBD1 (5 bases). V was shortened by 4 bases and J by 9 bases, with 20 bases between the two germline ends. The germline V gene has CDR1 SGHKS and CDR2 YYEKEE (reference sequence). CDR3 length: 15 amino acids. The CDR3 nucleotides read TGTGCCAGCAGCCCAGGGTTGCCAGCTGGTAGTGAGCAGTTCTTC. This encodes CASSPGLPAGSEQFF.

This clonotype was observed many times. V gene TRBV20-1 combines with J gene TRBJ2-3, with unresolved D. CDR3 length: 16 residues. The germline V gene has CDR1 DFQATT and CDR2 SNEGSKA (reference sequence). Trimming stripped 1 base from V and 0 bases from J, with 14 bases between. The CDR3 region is CSARGRYASSTDTQYF. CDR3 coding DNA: TGCAGTGCTAGAGGACGTTACGCGAGCAGCACAGATACGCAGTATTTT.

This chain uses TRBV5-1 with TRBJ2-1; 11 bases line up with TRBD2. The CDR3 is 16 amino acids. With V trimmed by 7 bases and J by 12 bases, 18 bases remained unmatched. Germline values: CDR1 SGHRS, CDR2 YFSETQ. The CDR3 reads CASYRDGSGLAERQFF. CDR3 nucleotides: TGCGCCAGCTACAGAGACGGCTCGGGACTAGCGGAGCGGCAGTTCTTC.

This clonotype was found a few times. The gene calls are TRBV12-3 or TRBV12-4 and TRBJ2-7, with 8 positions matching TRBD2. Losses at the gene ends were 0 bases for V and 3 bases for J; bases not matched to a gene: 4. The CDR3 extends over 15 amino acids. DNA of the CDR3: TGTGCCAGCAGTTTAGCGCGGGGGGCGCGCTACGAGCAGTACTTC. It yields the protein CASSLARGARYEQYF.

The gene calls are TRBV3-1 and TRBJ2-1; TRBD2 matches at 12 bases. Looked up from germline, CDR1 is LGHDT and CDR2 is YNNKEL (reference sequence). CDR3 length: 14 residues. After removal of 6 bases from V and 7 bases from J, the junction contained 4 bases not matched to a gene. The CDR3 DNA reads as TGTGCCAGCAGGGGCACTAGCGGGAGGAATGAGCAGTTCTTC. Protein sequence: CASRGTSGRNEQFF.

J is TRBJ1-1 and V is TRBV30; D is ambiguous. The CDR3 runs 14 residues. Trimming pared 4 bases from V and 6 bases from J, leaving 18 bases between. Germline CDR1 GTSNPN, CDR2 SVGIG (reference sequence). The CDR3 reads CAWKLSATSAEAFF. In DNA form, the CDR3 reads TGTGCCTGGAAATTATCTGCTACGTCCGCTGAAGCTTTCTTT.

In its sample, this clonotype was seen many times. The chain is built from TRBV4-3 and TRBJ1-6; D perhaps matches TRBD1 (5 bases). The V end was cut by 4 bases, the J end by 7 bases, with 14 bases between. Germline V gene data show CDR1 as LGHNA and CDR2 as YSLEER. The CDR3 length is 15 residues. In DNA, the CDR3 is TGCGCCAGCAGCCTAAAATCGGGGGGGAATTCACCCCTCCACTTT. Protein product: CASSLKSGGNSPLHF.

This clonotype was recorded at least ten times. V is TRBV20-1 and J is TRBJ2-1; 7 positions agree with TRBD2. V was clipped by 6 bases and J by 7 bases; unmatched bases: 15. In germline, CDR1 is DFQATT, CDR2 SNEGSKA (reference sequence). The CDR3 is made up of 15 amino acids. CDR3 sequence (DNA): TGCAGTGCAAACGGACTTCGTGTAGCGGGTAATGAGCAGTTCTTC. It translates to CSANGLRVAGNEQFF.